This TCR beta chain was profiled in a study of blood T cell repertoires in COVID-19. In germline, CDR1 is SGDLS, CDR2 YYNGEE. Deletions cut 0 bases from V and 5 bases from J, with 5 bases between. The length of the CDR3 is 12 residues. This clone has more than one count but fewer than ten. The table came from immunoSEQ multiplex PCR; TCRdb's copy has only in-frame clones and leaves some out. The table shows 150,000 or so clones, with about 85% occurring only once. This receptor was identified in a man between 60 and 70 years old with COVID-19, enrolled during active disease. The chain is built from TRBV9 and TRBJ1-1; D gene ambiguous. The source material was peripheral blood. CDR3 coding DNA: TGTGCCAGCAGCGTAGGTGAGACTGAAGCTTTCTTT. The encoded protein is CASSVGETEAFF.